This section outlines one TCR beta chain sequence together with its context. What this receptor recognizes is not known. There are no base qualities to consult, and no much larger clone falls within one base. Sorted T cell subsets were CFSE-labeled and co-cultured for five to six days with allogeneic regulatory or mature dendritic cells at a 1:10 DC:T ratio. FACS was used to sort CD4+ or CD8+ cells into naive T cells, defined as CD45RA+, and memory T cells, defined as CD45RO+. T cells for TCR sequencing came from a couple of healthy control subjects. The Qiagen DNeasy Blood & Tissue Kit was used to extract genomic DNA. A multiplexed two-step PCR with Vbeta-specific forward primers and Jbeta-specific reverse primers was used to amplify the TCRbeta CDR3 regions. Through the immunoSEQ service, the TCRbeta libraries were run on an Illumina instrument for sequencing. The paper's data handling went like this. IMGT annotation was used to assign V, D and J genes, and synthetic CDR3 analogues were used to correct counts for multiplex PCR bias. Repertoire clonality was computed in the immunoSEQ Analyzer as one minus normalized Shannon entropy. Fisher's exact test with Benjamini-Hochberg false discovery rate control was used to define clonal expansion, with two-tailed P<0.01. TCRdb obtained this table from immuneACCESS and retained in-frame rearrangements with V and J assigned. These tables miss some clones; where compared with another copy, unresolved V genes account for less than half of the shortfall, and the remainder is unexplained. That table furnishes V, J and clone size, whereas the DNA furnished D and trimming. This sample has under 15,000 clones in its table, and 74% of those were observed once. The ten largest account for 0.63% of the sample.

This sample was included in a study of regulatory dendritic cells for organ transplantation (TCRdb year 2017). Notes on the research overall: To make regulatory dendritic cells, monocytes were cultured with vitamin D3 on days 0 and 4, plus IL-10 on day 4. To evaluate the response of the DCs to a potent maturation-inducing agent, LPS was added to DC cultures on day 6. TCRbeta repertoires were sequenced from sorted naive and memory CD4+ and CD8+ T cells before and after allostimulation with regulatory or mature dendritic cells.

What the research found in general, with its limitations: Expansion of memory CD8+ clones was induced by allostimulation in both subjects, but more limited expansion appeared to be induced by regulatory dendritic cells than by mature dendritic cells. Sequencing was done in only two subjects, and the authors reported considerable heterogeneity between individuals in the alloreactive memory CD8+ T cell pool. Repertoires were highly diverse in naive CD4+ and CD8+ T cells, less diverse in memory cells, and most oligoclonal in memory CD8+ cells. Of the resting subsets, memory CD8+ T cells had the largest number of alloreactive TCR clonotypes.

Via the germline V gene, CDR1 is MNHNS and CDR2 SASEGT. V loses 1 base at its end and J loses 6 bases; junction bases beyond the gene matches: 5. The CDR3 contains 14 residues, cysteine and phenylalanine counted. Only CDR3 DNA remains: 42 bases, in frame from the first base. Sequencing used naive CD4+ T cells from blood cultured with regulatory dendritic cells. Interpreted using the paper, the cell subset or site label stands for: CD45RA+ naive T cells. The sequence derives from a human donor in good health. The chain joins TRBV6-1 to TRBJ2-7; 8 nucleotides in the junction match TRBD1. The encoded CDR3 is CASSEGTGNGEQYF. At the DNA level, the sequence is TGTGCCAGCAGTGAAGGGACAGGGAACGGCGAGCAGTACTTC.